These 30 T cell receptor beta chains came from one sample sequenced in a study of blood T cell repertoires in COVID-19. Only in-frame clones appear in the TCRdb table, and some are missing; sequencing was by immunoSEQ multiplex PCR. The sample consists of about 330,000 clones, 70% to 90% of them appearing once. The sequenced material came from peripheral blood. Source of these receptors: a woman between 50 and 59 years old with active or convalescent COVID-19.

The chain joins TRBV7-9 to TRBJ1-1; D not resolved. V gave up 1 base and J gave up 1 base, with 10 bases separating them. Germline loops: CDR1 SEHNR, CDR2 FQNEAQ (reference sequence). The length of the CDR3 is 15 residues. CDR3 in DNA: TGTGCCAGCAGCTTAGAGTACAGAAAGAACACTGAAGCTTTCTTT. It specifies CASSLEYRKNTEAFF.

The CDR3: CASSPSGINIQYF. For the CDR3, the DNA is TGTGCCAGCAGCCCTAGCGGGATAAACATTCAGTACTTC. This chain links TRBV7-9 with TRBJ2-4; 9 bases align to TRBD2. Losses at the gene ends were 5 bases for V and 6 bases for J; bases not matched to a gene: 2. The CDR3 length is 13 residues. Germline CDR1 reads SEHNR; CDR2 reads FQNEAQ (reference sequence).

The chain has TRBV15 and TRBJ2-3; 11 positions match TRBD2. CDR1 and CDR2 from the germline V gene are LNHNV and YYDKDF (reference sequence). J lost 4 bases, V lost 0 bases, and 6 bases had no gene match. The CDR3 loop spans 17 amino acids. In DNA form, the CDR3 reads TGTGCCACCAGCAGAGACGGGCTAGCGGGAGGAGCAGATACGCAGTATTTT. Protein: CATSRDGLAGGADTQYF.

A few counts support this clone. This sequence joins TRBV28 and TRBJ2-7; a weak D match, TRBD2 (5 bases). Germline lookup yields CDR1 MDHEN and CDR2 SYDVKM. Trimming stripped 5 bases from V and 4 bases from J, with 12 bases between. This CDR3 region has 13 residues. The chain's CDR3 is CASSLPRGYEQYF. The CDR3 DNA sequence: TGTGCCAGCAGTCTCCCACGGGGTTACGAGCAGTACTTC.

The chain is built from TRBV7-2 and TRBJ1-5, with D unclear. The CDR3 is 15 amino acids. Germline CDR1 reads SGHTA; CDR2 reads FQGNSA. V dropped 5 bases and J dropped 6 bases, with 17 bases sitting between them. The CDR3 region has the DNA TGTGCCAGCAGCCCGAGCTCACATCGGGGTCAGCCCCAGCATTTT. Its translation: CASSPSSHRGQPQHF.

The rearrangement uses TRBV28 and TRBJ2-1, with 7 bases fitting TRBD1. Germline lookup yields CDR1 MDHEN and CDR2 SYDVKM. The CDR3 sequence is 15 residues long. Germline trimming cut 2 bases from V and 6 bases from J; bases unmatched to any gene: 7. CDR3 sequence reads: CASSLDRVLSNEQFF. DNA of the CDR3: TGTGCCAGCAGTTTAGACAGGGTTCTGAGCAATGAGCAGTTCTTC. The complete variable domain, with remaining parts taken from reference TRBV28 and TRBJ2-1, reads DVKVTQSSRYLVKRTGEKVFLECVQDMDHENMFWYRQDPGLGLRLIYFSYDVKMKEKGDIPEGYSVSREKKERFSLILESASTNQTSMYLCASSLDRVLSNEQFFGPGTRLTVL.

This rearrangement joins TRBV28 to TRBJ1-3, with TRBD1 as a possible D gene (5 bases). The CDR3 runs to 17 residues. The germline gives CDR1 MDHEN, CDR2 SYDVKM. V was clipped by 5 bases and J by 3 bases, with 20 bases between them. Here the CDR3 DNA reads TGTGCCAGCAGTCCACCACATTCGGAGGGGCTTGGAAACACCATATATTTT. Encoded protein: CASSPPHSEGLGNTIYF.

This clone turned up a few times. The chain uses TRBV3-1 (or the pseudogene TRBV3-2) and TRBJ2-7; TRBD2 might be the D (6 bases). V was trimmed by 6 bases and J by 5 bases, leaving 11 bases between them. The CDR3 has 12 amino acids. Germline V lookup: CDR1 LGHDT, CDR2 YNNKEL (reference sequence). The CDR3 reads CASSLTRNEQYF. The CDR3 DNA reads as TGTGCCAGCAGTCTGACTAGGAACGAGCAGTACTTC.

The chain employs TRBV29-1 and TRBJ1-1, with D possibly TRBD1 on 5 matching bases. This CDR3 spans 12 amino acids. The germline gives CDR1 SQVTM, CDR2 ANQGSEA. V was shortened by 5 bases and J by 8 bases, with 15 bases between the two germline ends. The CDR3 is CSVHPGLREAFF. For the CDR3, the DNA is TGCAGCGTTCATCCGGGACTGCGAGAAGCTTTCTTT.

CDR3 bases: TGTGCCAGCAGTTTAAGCGTCGACGCTGAAGCTTTCTTT. Protein: CASSLSVDAEAFF. The gene calls are TRBV12-3 or TRBV12-4 and TRBJ1-1; D gene unclear. V lost 2 bases and J lost 6, with 10 bases in between. CDR3 length equals 13 residues.

The chain is built from TRBV6-1 and TRBJ2-7; D call uncertain. V was trimmed by 1 base and J by 3 bases, leaving 10 bases between them. Per germline, CDR1 MNHNS and CDR2 SASEGT. The CDR3 is made up of 14 amino acids. The CDR3 loop reads CASSEGQFFYEQYF. As DNA, the CDR3 is TGTGCCAGCAGTGAAGGGCAGTTTTTCTACGAGCAGTACTTC.

This chain joins TRBV19 and TRBJ2-1; 12 bases align to TRBD2. The CDR3 is 15 residues long. The V gene's germline CDR1 is LNHDA and CDR2 SQIVND (reference sequence). V dropped 5 bases and J dropped 4; count of bases not matched to a gene: 3. CDR3 residues: CASSGLAGLYNEQFF. The CDR3 bases are TGTGCCAGTAGTGGACTAGCGGGATTATACAATGAGCAGTTCTTC.

The V call is TRBV27, the J call TRBJ2-3; D not certain. This CDR3 has 14 residues. Trimming took off 3 bases at V and 2 bases at J, with 9 bases between the two ends. Germline CDR1 MNHEY, CDR2 SMNVEV (reference sequence). The chain's CDR3 is CASSLSVSTDTQYF. The CDR3 DNA follows: TGTGCCAGCAGTTTGTCAGTCTCCACAGATACGCAGTATTTT.

The chain employs TRBV7-6 and TRBJ2-7, with D maybe TRBD2 (5 bases). The germline CDR1 and CDR2 sequences are SGHVS and FNYEAQ. The CDR3 loop spans 15 amino acids. Trimming left V 1 base short and J 3 bases short, with 13 bases between. As DNA, the CDR3 is TGTGCCAGCAGCTTAGGCGGATCGAGCGGCTACGAGCAGTACTTC. The encoded protein is CASSLGGSSGYEQYF. Combining the CDR3 with reference TRBV7-6 and TRBJ2-7 gives the whole variable domain GAGVSQSPRYKVTKRGQDVALRCDPISGHVSLYWYRQALGQGPEFLTYFNYEAQQDKSGLPNDRFSAERPEGSISTLTIQRTEQRDSAMYRCASSLGGSSGYEQYFGPGTRLTVT.

The chain is built from TRBV7-6 and TRBJ2-2; 9 bases agree with TRBD2. This CDR3 is built from 17 residues. With 4 bases clipped from V and 4 bases from J, the junction kept 10 bases outside the gene matches. Per germline, CDR1 SGHVS and CDR2 FNYEAQ. Here the CDR3 DNA reads TGTGCCAGCAGCTCATACCTAAGCGGGAGGTCCACCGGGGAGCTGTTTTTT. Translating gives CASSSYLSGRSTGELFF. Supplemented by reference TRBV7-6 and TRBJ2-2, the full variable domain reads GAGVSQSPRYKVTKRGQDVALRCDPISGHVSLYWYRQALGQGPEFLTYFNYEAQQDKSGLPNDRFSAERPEGSISTLTIQRTEQRDSAMYRCASSSYLSGRSTGELFFGEGSRLTVL.

The CDR3 spells CASSPVGGQPQHF. CDR3 coding DNA: TGTGCCAGCAGCCCGGTGGGGGGTCAGCCCCAGCATTTT. The chain recombines TRBV6-5 with TRBJ1-5, with D perhaps TRBD1 (5 bases). V lost 6 bases, J lost 6 bases, and 12 bases lay in between. The CDR3 spans 13 residues. Germline V lookup: CDR1 MNHEY, CDR2 SVGAGI.

The rearrangement links TRBV2 to TRBJ2-2, with TRBD2 identical over 10 bases. The germline gives CDR1 SNHLY, CDR2 FYNNEI. The trim removed 5 bases at V and 7 bases at J, leaving 7 bases unmatched. The CDR3 runs 15 residues. The CDR3 sequence is CASSRLAGEIGELFF. The CDR3 nucleotides read TGTGCCAGCAGTAGGCTAGCGGGAGAGATCGGGGAGCTGTTTTTT. Full variable domain (outside the CDR3, taken from reference TRBV2 and TRBJ2-2): EPEVTQTPSHQVTQMGQEVILRCVPISNHLYFYWYRQILGQKVEFLVSFYNNEISEKSEIFDDQFSVERPDGSNFTLKIRSTKLEDSAMYFCASSRLAGEIGELFFGEGSRLTVL.

The V and J genes are TRBV18 and TRBJ2-5; no clear D gene. Germline V gene sequence: CDR1 KGHSH, CDR2 LQKENI. Trimming took off 2 bases at V and 1 base at J, with 8 bases between the two ends. CDR3 length equals 14 residues. CDR3 region: CASSPGSLQETQYF. The CDR3 DNA follows: TGTGCCAGCTCACCAGGCTCCCTCCAAGAGACCCAGTACTTC.

The chain uses TRBV9 and TRBJ1-3; D is possibly TRBD1 (6 bases). CDR3 length equals 13 residues. Trimming shortened V by 0 bases and J by 7 bases, and 8 bases separated the two germline ends. The germline V gene has CDR1 SGDLS and CDR2 YYNGEE. The CDR3 DNA follows: TGTGCCAGCAGCGTAGCAGGGGATAACACCATATATTTT. Its translation: CASSVAGDNTIYF. Using reference TRBV9 and TRBJ1-3 for the parts outside the CDR3, the full variable domain is DSGVTQTPKHLITATGQRVTLRCSPRSGDLSVYWYQQSLDQGLQFLIQYYNGEERAKGNILERFSAQQFPDLHSELNLSSLELGDSALYFCASSVAGDNTIYFGEGSWLTVV.

The rearrangement joins TRBV28 to TRBJ2-7, with D perhaps TRBD2 (7 bases). V lost 1 base, J lost 4 bases, and 11 bases lay in between. Germline values: CDR1 MDHEN, CDR2 SYDVKM. The CDR3 extends over 14 amino acids. The CDR3: CASSLSGGSYEQYF. CDR3 DNA sequence: TGTGCCAGCAGTTTATCGGGGGGCAGTTACGAGCAGTACTTC.

The genes are TRBV7-8 and TRBJ1-5, with D unclear. The CDR3 has 13 residues. The V gene's germline CDR1 is SGHVS and CDR2 FQNEAQ. V lost 0 bases and J 4 bases, leaving 4 bases between the germline ends. The CDR3 loop is CASSLAQNQPQHF. CDR3 nucleotides: TGTGCCAGCAGCTTAGCGCAGAATCAGCCCCAGCATTTT.

This clone was observed a single time. The chain recombines TRBV5-5 with TRBJ1-1; D is unclear. The ends were cut back, 0 bases at V and 3 bases at J, with 9 bases in the middle. The CDR3 extends over 14 amino acids. CDR1 SGHKS and CDR2 YYEKEE come from the germline V gene (reference sequence). The CDR3 spells CASSLAGMYTEAFF. DNA for the CDR3: TGTGCCAGCAGCTTGGCCGGGATGTACACTGAAGCTTTCTTT.

The genes are TRBV27 and TRBJ1-5; 10 bases map to TRBD1. Germline trimming cut 6 bases from V and 2 bases from J; bases unmatched to any gene: 10. This CDR3 has 17 amino acids. Germline CDR1 reads MNHEY; CDR2 reads SMNVEV (reference sequence). In nucleotides, the CDR3 is TGTGCCAGCAGCCGACAGGGGGCCCCGACCCGCAATCAGCCCCAGCATTTT. Amino acids: CASSRQGAPTRNQPQHF.

V is TRBV6-2 or TRBV6-3 and J is TRBJ1-5; D is perhaps TRBD1 (5 bases). Trimming removed 2 bases at V and 0 bases at J, with 8 bases between. This CDR3 is built from 15 residues. Germline-derived CDR1 and CDR2 are MNHEY and SVGEGT. The CDR3 nucleotides are TGTGCCAGCAGTTACGACAGTTATAGCAATCAGCCCCAGCATTTT. It encodes CASSYDSYSNQPQHF.

The gene calls are TRBV7-3 and TRBJ2-1, with 9 bases identical to TRBD2. The V and J ends lost 5 bases and 8 bases, in that order; junction bases with no gene match: 13. CDR1 and CDR2 (germline): SGHTA, FQGTGA. This CDR3 has 16 residues. CDR3 protein: CASSLGGTSYTDEQFF. In DNA, the CDR3 is TGTGCCAGCAGCCTGGGGGGGACTAGCTATACCGATGAGCAGTTCTTC.

In its sample, this clone was seen once. The rearrangement uses TRBV4-3 and TRBJ1-1, with D hard to call. Trimming left V 1 base short and J 4 bases short, with 16 bases between. The CDR3 is 16 amino acids. Germline CDR1 LGHNA, CDR2 YSLEER. In DNA, the CDR3 is TGCGCCAGCAGCCAAGCAACCAATCCCGGCGGCACTGAAGCTTTCTTT. Protein: CASSQATNPGGTEAFF.

In its sample, this clone was seen once. The CDR3 region has the DNA TGTGCCAGCAGCGAAAGTGGAAAACAGGGGGCCAACACCGGGGAGCTGTTTTTT. It specifies CASSESGKQGANTGELFF. The chain recombines TRBV9 with TRBJ2-2; TRBD1 agrees at 9 bases. CDR3 length: 18 residues. V lost 3 bases, J lost 2 bases, and 11 bases stayed unmatched. Germline values: CDR1 SGDLS, CDR2 YYNGEE.

The chain employs TRBV28 and TRBJ2-2, with a tentative D call TRBD1 (6 bases). This CDR3 region has 13 residues. V lost 4 bases and J 6 bases, leaving 9 bases between the germline ends. Germline V gene sequence: CDR1 MDHEN, CDR2 SYDVKM. DNA of the CDR3: TGTGCCAGCAGTTACAGGGAAGCCGGGGAGCTGTTTTTT. This sequence encodes CASSYREAGELFF. Full variable domain (remainder filled in from reference TRBV28 and TRBJ2-2): DVKVTQSSRYLVKRTGEKVFLECVQDMDHENMFWYRQDPGLGLRLIYFSYDVKMKEKGDIPEGYSVSREKKERFSLILESASTNQTSMYLCASSYREAGELFFGEGSRLTVL.

The rearrangement links TRBV9 to TRBJ1-6; the D gene is possibly TRBD1 (5 bases). Germline assignment: CDR1 SGDLS and CDR2 YYNGEE. The CDR3 extends over 17 amino acids. V lost 1 base and J lost 6, with 17 bases in between. The CDR3 DNA is TGTGCCAGCAGCGTAATTCCTGCGGGGGGTGGTAATTCACCCCTCCACTTT. It encodes CASSVIPAGGGNSPLHF. The full variable domain, in which reference TRBV9 and TRBJ1-6 provide the parts outside the CDR3, is DSGVTQTPKHLITATGQRVTLRCSPRSGDLSVYWYQQSLDQGLQFLIQYYNGEERAKGNILERFSAQQFPDLHSELNLSSLELGDSALYFCASSVIPAGGGNSPLHFGNGTRLTVT.

The chain is built from TRBV6-2 or TRBV6-3 and TRBJ1-1, with 7 bases identical to TRBD1. This CDR3 has 13 amino acids. Per the germline V gene, CDR1 is MNHEY and CDR2 is SVGEGT. The V and J ends lost 6 bases and 8 bases, in that order; junction bases with no gene match: 9. CDR3 nucleotide sequence: TGTGCCAGCAGCTCCGGGACAGCTAAAGAAGCTTTCTTT. Translating it yields CASSSGTAKEAFF.